These T cell receptor beta chains were read from a single sample in a study of shared clonotypes between healthy human individuals. Only in-frame clones appear in the TCRdb table, and some are missing; sequencing was by immunoSEQ multiplex PCR. The sample holds 2 million to 2.5 million clones, over 85% seen once. The specimen was naive CD4+ T cells from PBMCs. All receptors come from a young man in good health. Some clones in this sample may be carry-over from other donors' samples. The conserved cysteine and the conserved F or W are not part of the CDR3 here. Fields, in order: V gene, J gene, CDR3 protein.

v_call: TRBV6-1
j_call: TRBJ2-3
cdr3_aa: ASRAGTGLADTQY

v_call: TRBV7-3
j_call: TRBJ2-3
cdr3_aa: ASSLIPLRLAGASTDTQY

v_call: TRBV6-5
j_call: TRBJ2-1
cdr3_aa: ASSLSASRSNEQF

v_call: TRBV15
j_call: TRBJ1-4
cdr3_aa: ATSRDWGTNEKLF

v_call: TRBV6-5
j_call: TRBJ2-1
cdr3_aa: ASSSPPYNEQF

v_call: TRBV4-3
j_call: TRBJ2-2
cdr3_aa: ASSQKYTGELF

v_call: TRBV6-6
j_call: TRBJ2-7
cdr3_aa: ASTQRTSVHEQY

v_call: TRBV11-2
j_call: TRBJ2-1
cdr3_aa: ASSLVTGSGGREQF

v_call: TRBV7-2
j_call: TRBJ2-1
cdr3_aa: ASSWGLAGGYEQF

v_call: TRBV5-1
j_call: TRBJ2-1
cdr3_aa: ASTLRALSSYNEQF

v_call: TRBV15
j_call: TRBJ2-1
cdr3_aa: ATSRDVDEQF

v_call: TRBV18
j_call: TRBJ1-3
cdr3_aa: ASSTDSSGNTIY

v_call: TRBV18
j_call: TRBJ2-3
cdr3_aa: ASSPIGESKDTQY

v_call: TRBV28
j_call: TRBJ2-6
cdr3_aa: ASSLGTGGSGANVLT

v_call: TRBV25-1
j_call: TRBJ2-7
cdr3_aa: ASSYSRGLSEQY

v_call: TRBV5-1
j_call: TRBJ1-3
cdr3_aa: ASSLSGGNSGNTIY

v_call: TRBV28
j_call: TRBJ2-1
cdr3_aa: ASNARNEQF

v_call: TRBV27
j_call: TRBJ1-2
cdr3_aa: ASSLDRRGGYT

v_call: TRBV28
j_call: TRBJ1-5
cdr3_aa: ASSLVKSPQH

v_call: TRBV11-2
j_call: TRBJ1-1
cdr3_aa: ASSLDNLNTEAF

v_call: TRBV28
j_call: TRBJ2-3
cdr3_aa: ASRLPMSTDTQY

v_call: TRBV19
j_call: TRBJ2-5
cdr3_aa: ASSRGTSVGETQY

v_call: TRBV5-4
j_call: TRBJ2-1
cdr3_aa: ASSSRTSGRAGEQF

v_call: TRBV7-3
j_call: TRBJ2-1
cdr3_aa: ASSLSPGGNEQF

v_call: TRBV19
j_call: TRBJ2-5
cdr3_aa: AVGQTYQETQY

v_call: TRBV7-2
j_call: TRBJ2-3
cdr3_aa: ASSERQLTDTQY

v_call: TRBV7-9
j_call: TRBJ2-2
cdr3_aa: ASSPGTGYRRGTGELF

v_call: TRBV19
j_call: TRBJ2-7
cdr3_aa: ASSPFFAGQPNYEQY

v_call: TRBV7-2
j_call: TRBJ2-2
cdr3_aa: ASSLAGGAKSGELF

v_call: TRBV10-3
j_call: TRBJ2-3
cdr3_aa: AISAGTSGTQDTQY

v_call: TRBV10-3
j_call: TRBJ2-1
cdr3_aa: AISVASEQF

v_call: TRBV6-4
j_call: TRBJ1-2
cdr3_aa: ASSQGGGYGYT

v_call: TRBV6-6
j_call: TRBJ2-7
cdr3_aa: ASRPAGLNEQY

v_call: TRBV2
j_call: TRBJ2-7
cdr3_aa: ASSTAGDEQY

v_call: TRBV30
j_call: TRBJ1-1
cdr3_aa: AWSVISGDMSTEAF

v_call: TRBV7-3
j_call: TRBJ2-1
cdr3_aa: ASSSTNSNEQF

v_call: TRBV18
j_call: TRBJ1-3
cdr3_aa: ASSSTRVPGNTIY

v_call: TRBV5-6
j_call: TRBJ1-2
cdr3_aa: ASSLWGGGYT

v_call: TRBV6-5
j_call: TRBJ1-5
cdr3_aa: ASSYSLNSNQPQH

v_call: TRBV5-1
j_call: TRBJ2-7
cdr3_aa: ASSFGPRHDEQY

v_call: TRBV10-3
j_call: TRBJ2-5
cdr3_aa: AISESLGETQY

v_call: TRBV6-5
j_call: TRBJ1-2
cdr3_aa: ASSYWSSPNYGYT

v_call: TRBV14
j_call: NA
cdr3_aa: ASSYGQGLSYEQY